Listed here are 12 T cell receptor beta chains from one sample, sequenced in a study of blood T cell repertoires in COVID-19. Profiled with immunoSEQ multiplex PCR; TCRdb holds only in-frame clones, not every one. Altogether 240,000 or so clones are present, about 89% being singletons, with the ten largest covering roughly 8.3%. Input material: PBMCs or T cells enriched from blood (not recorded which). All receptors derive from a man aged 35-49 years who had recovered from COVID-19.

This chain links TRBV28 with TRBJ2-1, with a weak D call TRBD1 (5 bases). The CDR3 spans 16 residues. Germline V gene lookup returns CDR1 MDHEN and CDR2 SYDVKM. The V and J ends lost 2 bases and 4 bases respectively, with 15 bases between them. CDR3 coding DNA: TGTGCCAGCAGTTTAACGTTGGGGCCCAAGTACAATGAGCAGTTCTTC. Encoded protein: CASSLTLGPKYNEQFF.

The CDR3 loop reads CASSVGFSPGLASYEQFF. The CDR3 coding sequence is TGCGCCAGCAGCGTAGGATTTTCTCCGGGACTAGCGTCCTATGAGCAGTTCTTC. J is TRBJ2-1 and V is TRBV5-1; 10 bases are a match to TRBD2. Looked up from germline, CDR1 is SGHRS and CDR2 is YFSETQ. V shed 4 bases and J 8 bases; nucleotides not matched to a gene: 18. The CDR3 is 18 amino acids.

The CDR3 bases are TGTGCCAGCAGCTGGGGGACAGGGGGCTCGGGTGAGCAGTACTTC. This translates into CASSWGTGGSGEQYF. The V and J genes are TRBV7-9 and TRBJ2-7; 12 bases fit TRBD1. Germline CDR1 is SEHNR and CDR2 is FQNEAQ (reference sequence). J was trimmed by 7 bases and V by 4 bases; bases with no gene match: 8. This CDR3 comprises 15 residues. The whole variable domain, filled in from reference TRBV7-9 and TRBJ2-7, reads DTGVSQNPRHKITKRGQNVTFRCDPISEHNRLYWYRQTLGQGPEFLTYFQNEAQLEKSRLLSDRFSAERPKGSFSTLEIQRTEQGDSAMYLCASSWGTGGSGEQYFGPGTRLTVT.

The chain's CDR3 is CASSLGRGGNSPLHF. The CDR3 DNA reads TGTGCCAGCAGTTTAGGTAGGGGAGGTAATTCACCCCTCCACTTT. The chain combines TRBV27 with TRBJ1-6; the D gene is possibly TRBD1 (5 bases). From germline, CDR1 is MNHEY and CDR2 SMNVEV (reference sequence). The length of the CDR3 is 15 residues. Trimming shortened V by 2 bases and J by 6 bases, and 11 bases separated the two germline ends.

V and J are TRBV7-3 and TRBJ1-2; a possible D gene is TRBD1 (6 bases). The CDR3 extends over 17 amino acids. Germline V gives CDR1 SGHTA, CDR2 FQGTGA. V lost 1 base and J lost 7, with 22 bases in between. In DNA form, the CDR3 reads TGTGCCAGCAGCTTAAAAAATGGGGAAACAGGGAGATCTGGCTACACCTTC. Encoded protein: CASSLKNGETGRSGYTF.

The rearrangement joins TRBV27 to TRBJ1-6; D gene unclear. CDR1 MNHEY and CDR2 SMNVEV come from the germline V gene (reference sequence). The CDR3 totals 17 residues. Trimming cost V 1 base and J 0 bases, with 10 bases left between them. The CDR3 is CASSLFPESSYNSPLHF. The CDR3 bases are TGTGCCAGCAGTTTATTTCCGGAGAGCTCCTATAATTCACCCCTCCACTTT.

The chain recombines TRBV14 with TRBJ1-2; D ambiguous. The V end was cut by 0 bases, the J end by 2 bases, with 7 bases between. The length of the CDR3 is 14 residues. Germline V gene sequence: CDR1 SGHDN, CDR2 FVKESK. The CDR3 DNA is TGTGCCAGCAGCCAAGATATCGTCAACTATGGCTACACCTTC. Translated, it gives CASSQDIVNYGYTF.

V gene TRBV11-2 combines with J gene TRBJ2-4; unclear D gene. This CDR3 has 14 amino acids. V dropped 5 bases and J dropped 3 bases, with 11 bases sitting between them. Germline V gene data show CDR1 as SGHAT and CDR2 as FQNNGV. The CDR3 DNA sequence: TGTGCCAGCAGCACCCTGCGTGGCAAAAACATTCAGTACTTC. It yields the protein CASSTLRGKNIQYF.

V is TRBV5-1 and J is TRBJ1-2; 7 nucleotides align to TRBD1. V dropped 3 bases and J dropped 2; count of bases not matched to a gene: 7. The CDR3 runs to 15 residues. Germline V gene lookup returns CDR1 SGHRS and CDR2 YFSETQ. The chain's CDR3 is CASSSLGGQNYGYTF. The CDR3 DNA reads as TGCGCCAGCAGCTCCCTCGGGGGACAGAACTATGGCTACACCTTC. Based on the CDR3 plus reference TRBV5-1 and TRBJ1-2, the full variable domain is KAGVTQTPRYLIKTRGQQVTLSCSPISGHRSVSWYQQTPGQGLQFLFEYFSETQRNKGNFPGRFSGRQFSNSRSEMNVSTLELGDSALYLCASSSLGGQNYGYTFGSGTRLTVV.

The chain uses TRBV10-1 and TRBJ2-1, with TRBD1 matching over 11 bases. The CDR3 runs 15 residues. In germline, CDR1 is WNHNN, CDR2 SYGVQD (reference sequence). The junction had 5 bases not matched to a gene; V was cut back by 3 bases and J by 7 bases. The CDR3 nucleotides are TGCGCCAGCAGTGATCGGGACAGGGGGAAAAATGAGCAGTTCTTC. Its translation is CASSDRDRGKNEQFF.

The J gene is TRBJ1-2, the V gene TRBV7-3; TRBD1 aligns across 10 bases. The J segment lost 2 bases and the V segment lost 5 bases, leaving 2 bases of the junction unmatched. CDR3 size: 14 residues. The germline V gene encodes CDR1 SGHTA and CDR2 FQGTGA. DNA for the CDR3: TGTGCCAGCAGCCCGGGACAGGGGAACTATGGCTACACCTTC. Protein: CASSPGQGNYGYTF.

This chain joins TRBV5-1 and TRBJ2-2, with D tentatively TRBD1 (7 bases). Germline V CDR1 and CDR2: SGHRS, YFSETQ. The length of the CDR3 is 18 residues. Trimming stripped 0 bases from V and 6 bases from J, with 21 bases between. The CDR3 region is CASSLDISAGGLAGELFF. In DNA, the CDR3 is TGCGCCAGCAGCTTGGATATCTCGGCAGGGGGGCTGGCCGGGGAGCTGTTTTTT.